Reported below is one T cell receptor beta chain. The protocol was immunoSEQ multiplex PCR, while the TCRdb copy is restricted to in-frame clones and leaves out a portion. The profile shows 99,000 or so clones, approximately 93% of them singletons. The entry originates in a study of T cell changes during pregnancy in multiple sclerosis. Between the trimmed V and J ends, which lost 0 bases and 8 bases, there was a span of 13 bases. There are 14 residues in the CDR3. Germline V gene data show CDR1 as MGHRA and CDR2 as YSYEKL. This receptor was obtained from a female donor with multiple sclerosis, enrolled in a pregnancy study. The sample was peripheral blood, taken after pregnancy. V usage is TRBV4-1 and J usage is TRBJ1-2; TRBD1 might be the D (5 bases). The CDR3 region has the DNA TGCGCCAGCAGCCAAGAAACCCAGGGCGACGGCTACACCTTC. Translating gives CASSQETQGDGYTF.